This T cell receptor beta chain emerged from a study of CD8+ T cells in alopecia areata. V gave up 7 bases and J gave up 8 bases, with 18 bases separating them. The CDR3 loop spans 14 amino acids. Germline V gives CDR1 SNHLY, CDR2 FYNNEI. Extracted RNA was reverse transcribed, and the resulting cDNA served as sequencing template. Data came from immunoSEQ multiplex PCR; TCRdb stores just in-frame clones and leaves some out. Here the sample spans around 270,000 clones, 55% to 70% being singletons. Treatment reported: oral pan-JAK inhibitor, 5-10 mg twice daily. Isolation of CD4+ and CD8+ T cells from PBMCs was achieved by sorting. This clone was picked up a small number of times. The antigen remains unidentified. Study-level points and caveats: It was observed that many expanded lesional clones persisted in scalp and blood during tofacitinib.

The sequencing here drew on CD4+ T cells sorted from blood, taken at week 24, from a patient treated with tofacitinib. V usage is TRBV2 and J usage is TRBJ2-4; a possible D gene is TRBD1 (6 bases). The source is a human donor with alopecia areata. The CDR3 DNA reads as TGTGCCAGCACGGTAGACAGGAACAGTGACATTCAGTACTTC. It codes for CASTVDRNSDIQYF.